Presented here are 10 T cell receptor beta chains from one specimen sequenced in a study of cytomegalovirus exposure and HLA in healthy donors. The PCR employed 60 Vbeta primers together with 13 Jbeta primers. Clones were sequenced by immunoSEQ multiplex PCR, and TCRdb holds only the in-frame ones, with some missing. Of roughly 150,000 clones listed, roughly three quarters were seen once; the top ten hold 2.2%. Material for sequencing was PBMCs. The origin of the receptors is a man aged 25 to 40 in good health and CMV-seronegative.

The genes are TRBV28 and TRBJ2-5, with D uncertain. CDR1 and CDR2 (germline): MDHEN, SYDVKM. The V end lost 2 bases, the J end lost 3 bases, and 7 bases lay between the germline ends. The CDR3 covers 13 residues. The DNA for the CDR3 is TGTGCCAGCAGTTTACCCCAGGAAGAGACCCAGTACTTC. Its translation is CASSLPQEETQYF.

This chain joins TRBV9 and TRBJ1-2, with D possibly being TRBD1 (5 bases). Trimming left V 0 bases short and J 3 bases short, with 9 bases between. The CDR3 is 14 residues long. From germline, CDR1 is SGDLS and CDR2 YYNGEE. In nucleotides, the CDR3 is TGTGCCAGCAGCGTAGTTGGGGCGGACTATGGCTACACCTTC. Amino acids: CASSVVGADYGYTF.

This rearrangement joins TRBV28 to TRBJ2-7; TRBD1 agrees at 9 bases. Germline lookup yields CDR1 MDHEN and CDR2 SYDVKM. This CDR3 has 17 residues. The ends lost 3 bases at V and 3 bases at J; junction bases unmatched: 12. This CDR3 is CASSFGTGKIWNYEQYF. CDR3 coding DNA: TGTGCCAGCAGTTTCGGGACAGGGAAAATCTGGAACTACGAGCAGTACTTC.

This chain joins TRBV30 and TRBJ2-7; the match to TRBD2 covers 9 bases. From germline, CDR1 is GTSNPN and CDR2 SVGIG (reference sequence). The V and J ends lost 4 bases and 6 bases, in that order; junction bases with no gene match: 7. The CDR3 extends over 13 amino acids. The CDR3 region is CAWTTSGKAEQYF. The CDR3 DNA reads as TGTGCCTGGACGACTAGCGGAAAGGCCGAGCAGTACTTC.

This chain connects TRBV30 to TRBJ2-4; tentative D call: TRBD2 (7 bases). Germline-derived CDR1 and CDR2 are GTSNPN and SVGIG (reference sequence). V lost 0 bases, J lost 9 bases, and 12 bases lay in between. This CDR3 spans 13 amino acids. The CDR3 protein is CAWSVGGAFIQYF. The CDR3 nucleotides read TGTGCCTGGAGTGTAGGGGGGGCCTTCATTCAGTACTTC.

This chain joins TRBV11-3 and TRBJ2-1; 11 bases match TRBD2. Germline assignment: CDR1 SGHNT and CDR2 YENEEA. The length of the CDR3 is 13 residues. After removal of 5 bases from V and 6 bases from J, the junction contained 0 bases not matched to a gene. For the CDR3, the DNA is TGTGCCAGCAGCCTAGCGGGAGGCAATGAGCAGTTCTTC. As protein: CASSLAGGNEQFF.

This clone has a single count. The CDR3 region is CASSSNRENYGYTF. The CDR3 DNA sequence: TGTGCCAGCAGCTCAAACAGGGAGAACTATGGCTACACCTTC. V usage is TRBV7-2 and J usage is TRBJ1-2; D might be TRBD1 (6 bases). This CDR3 spans 14 amino acids. Germline CDR1 SGHTA, CDR2 FQGNSA. Trimming took 4 bases from V and 2 from J, leaving 11 bases between them.

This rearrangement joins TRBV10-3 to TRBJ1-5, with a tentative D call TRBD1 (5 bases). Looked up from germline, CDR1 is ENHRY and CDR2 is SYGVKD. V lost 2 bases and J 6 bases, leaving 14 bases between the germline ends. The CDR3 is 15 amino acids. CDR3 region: CAISEAGGVGQPQHF. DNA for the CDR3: TGTGCCATCAGTGAGGCCGGGGGGGTGGGTCAGCCCCAGCATTTT.

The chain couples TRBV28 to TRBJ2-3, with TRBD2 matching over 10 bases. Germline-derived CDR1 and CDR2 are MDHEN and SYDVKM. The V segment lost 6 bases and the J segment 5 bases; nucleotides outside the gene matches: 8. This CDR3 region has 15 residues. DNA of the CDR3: TGTGCCAGCAGGCCCAGCGGGAGGGCCGTAGATACGCAGTATTTT. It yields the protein CASRPSGRAVDTQYF.

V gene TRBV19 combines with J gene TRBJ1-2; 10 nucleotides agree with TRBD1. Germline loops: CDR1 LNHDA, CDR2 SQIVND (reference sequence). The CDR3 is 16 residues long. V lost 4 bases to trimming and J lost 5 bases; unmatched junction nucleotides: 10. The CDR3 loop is CASSTSGTGVRYGYTF. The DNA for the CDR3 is TGTGCCAGTAGTACCTCCGGGACAGGGGTGCGGTATGGCTACACCTTC.